Many counts were recorded for the clone carrying this T cell receptor (beta chain). Per the germline V gene, CDR1 is DFQATT and CDR2 is SNEGSKA (reference sequence). The CDR3 runs 13 residues. V gave up 5 bases and J gave up 4 bases, with 12 bases separating them. This entry belongs to a study of HIV-infected patients and healthy controls. The repertoire came from unfractionated whole blood and reflected all unsorted peripheral T cells. About 450 ng RNA was reverse transcribed with alpha and beta constant-region primers. Separate chain-specific third strand synthesis with multiplexing indices produced the alpha and beta libraries. The cDNA received a 5' RACE adapter containing a random hexamer plus an SP2 sequencing primer site. TCRdb reprocessed the 5' RACE reads with MiXCR, giving one entry per CDR3 protein. This sample has approximately 9,300 distinct CDR3 sequences, with around 9.3% found just once.

The clonotype originates from an adult with HIV infection. The V gene is TRBV20-1, the J gene TRBJ1-5; D unresolved. This specimen consisted of blood, obtained before antiretroviral therapy. Here the CDR3 DNA reads TGCAGTGCTCCCGGGGAGCGGAATCAGCCCCAGCATTTT. Translated, it gives CSAPGERNQPQHF.